These 12 T cell receptor beta chains were all obtained from the same sample, sequenced in a study of shared clonotypes between healthy human individuals. CD45RO-negative CD8 cells positively selected for CCR7 made up the naive population, which excluded terminally differentiated effector memory CD45RA+ cells. This table comes from immunoSEQ multiplex PCR, and its TCRdb copy is limited to in-frame clones, with some not included. The profile shows around 2,100,000 clones, about 95% of them singletons. Sequencing input: naive CD8+ T cells sorted from blood. These receptors came from a man between 18 and 29 years old in good health.

This sequence joins TRBV27 and TRBJ1-2, with D possibly matching TRBD1 (5 bases). Germline CDR1 is MNHEY and CDR2 is SMNVEV (reference sequence). The ends were cut back, 2 bases at V and 5 bases at J, with 15 bases in the middle. This CDR3 has 15 residues. For the CDR3, the DNA is TGTGCCAGCAGTTTAGCGTTCGGGACCGTATATGGCTACACCTTC. This translates into CASSLAFGTVYGYTF.

The CDR3, as DNA: TGTGCCAGCAGTTTATATGGATTCTGGGACGGCCCAAAGAGTCTGTCGAACACCGGGGAGCTGTTTTTT. Translated: CASSLYGFWDGPKSLSNTGELFF. The chain employs TRBV27 and TRBJ2-2; D may match TRBD1 or TRBD2 (5 bases each). Trimming pared 1 base from V and 0 bases from J, leaving 30 bases between. Germline CDR1 is MNHEY and CDR2 is SMNVEV (reference sequence). The CDR3 is made up of 23 amino acids.

V gene TRBV19 combines with J gene TRBJ1-3, with D hard to call. CDR3 length equals 13 residues. Trimming shortened V by 8 bases and J by 0 bases, and 8 bases separated the two germline ends. Germline V gene lookup returns CDR1 LNHDA and CDR2 SQIVND (reference sequence). The CDR3 DNA follows: TGTGCCAGTGGTCACCACTCTGGAAACACCATATATTTT. Amino acid sequence: CASGHHSGNTIYF.

This chain's CDR3 is CASSLVVGDVYGYTF. CDR3 DNA: TGTGCCAGCAGCTTGGTCGTAGGGGACGTCTATGGCTACACCTTC. The V gene is TRBV5-5, the J gene TRBJ1-2; D is perhaps TRBD1 (5 bases). The CDR3 spans 15 residues. Germline CDR1 is SGHKS and CDR2 is YYEKEE (reference sequence). The germline V and J ends were trimmed by 0 bases and 4 bases, with 13 bases remaining between them.

As regards this clone: The sample contains more than one DNA sequence encoding this CDR3. V usage is TRBV6-5 and J usage is TRBJ1-5; 7 bases match TRBD1. Germline V gene lookup returns CDR1 MNHEY and CDR2 SVGAGI. The CDR3 has 15 amino acids. V lost 4 bases and J lost 0; bases outside the gene matches: 3. CDR3 protein: CASSLTGYSNQPQHF. The CDR3 DNA follows: TGTGCCAGCAGTTTGACAGGGTATAGCAATCAGCCCCAGCATTTT.

The genes are TRBV27 and TRBJ2-3; possibly TRBD2 for D (5 bases). This CDR3 comprises 16 residues. Germline CDR1 and CDR2: MNHEY and SMNVEV (reference sequence). Trimming took off 5 bases at V and 2 bases at J, with 17 bases between the two ends. The CDR3 reads CASSTSGSEVTDTQYF. In nucleotides, the CDR3 is TGTGCCAGCAGTACCTCGGGTAGCGAGGTCACAGATACGCAGTATTTT.

The chain couples TRBV4-1 to TRBJ2-2; D might be TRBD1 (5 bases). The V end lost 5 bases, the J end lost 0 bases, and 10 bases lay between the germline ends. Germline CDR1 and CDR2: MGHRA and YSYEKL. The CDR3 totals 15 residues. CDR3 region: CASSFSGTNTGELFF. The DNA for the CDR3 is TGCGCCAGCAGCTTTTCAGGGACGAACACCGGGGAGCTGTTTTTT.

The rearrangement links TRBV10-2 to TRBJ2-7; D might be TRBD2 (6 bases). CDR1 is WSHSY and CDR2 is SAAADI in the germline V gene. Deletions cut 6 bases from V and 0 bases from J, with 12 bases between. The CDR3 has 14 amino acids. CDR3 protein: CASRGLETSYEQYF. The CDR3 DNA reads as TGCGCCAGCAGGGGACTTGAGACCTCCTACGAGCAGTACTTC.

This chain links TRBV28 with TRBJ1-5; D is unclear. Trimming stripped 2 bases from V and 5 bases from J, with 13 bases between. The germline V gene has CDR1 MDHEN and CDR2 SYDVKM. The CDR3 consists of 15 residues. The CDR3: CASSLESRWDQPQHF. The CDR3 nucleotides are TGTGCCAGCAGTTTAGAGTCTCGGTGGGATCAGCCCCAGCATTTT.

The rearrangement links TRBV10-3 to TRBJ1-2; D is possibly TRBD1 (5 bases). V lost 0 bases, J lost 8 bases, and 19 bases lay in between. The CDR3 has 16 residues. CDR1 and CDR2 (germline): ENHRY, SYGVKD. This CDR3 is CAISESTFEAGGGYTF. The CDR3 DNA sequence: TGTGCCATCAGTGAGTCGACATTCGAGGCGGGGGGAGGCTACACCTTC.

The chain combines TRBV28 with TRBJ1-5; weak D call: TRBD1 (6 bases). The CDR3 sequence is 18 residues long. Trimming took 7 bases from V and 2 from J, leaving 24 bases between them. Germline V lookup: CDR1 MDHEN, CDR2 SYDVKM. This chain's CDR3 is CASTNPTGGVNGNQPQHF. The CDR3, as DNA: TGTGCCAGCACCAACCCGACAGGAGGCGTGAATGGCAATCAGCCCCAGCATTTT.

The chain joins TRBV6-5 to TRBJ1-1; D call uncertain. The ends were cut back, 2 bases at V and 6 bases at J, with 10 bases in the middle. CDR1 MNHEY and CDR2 SVGAGI come from the germline V gene. The CDR3 loop spans 13 amino acids. Here the CDR3 reads CASSYAGLAEAFF. CDR3 bases: TGTGCCAGCAGTTACGCGGGGTTGGCTGAAGCTTTCTTT.